The clone carrying this T cell receptor beta chain was seen only a few times. Its antigen is unknown. From the 5' RACE reads, TCRdb called clonotypes with MiXCR, one entry per CDR3 protein. The sample shows about 27,000 distinct CDR3 sequences, about 7% of them seen only once. Germline lookup yields CDR1 SGHRS and CDR2 YFSETQ. This CDR3 contains 15 residues. The V and J ends lost 4 bases and 2 bases respectively, with 12 bases between them. This entry comes from a study of spatial heterogeneity in lung cancer. Study-wide findings and caveats: Mutation tallies in tumors tracked expanded intratumoral alpha and beta TCR counts. The estimate shows that only about 7.7% of tumor T cells were covered for alpha and 12% to 15% for beta chains.

Time point denoted: sample taken at primary tumor resection. Donors were roughly 72 untreated early-stage non-small cell lung cancer patients. This rearrangement joins TRBV5-1 to TRBJ2-2, with a weak D call TRBD2 (6 bases). The TCR sequence derives from a male donor with early-stage non-small cell lung cancer. Here the sequenced sample was lung tumor tissue, taken at surgery. This CDR3 reads CASSPGTHNTGELFF. The CDR3 nucleotides are TGCGCCAGCAGCCCCGGGACTCACAACACCGGGGAGCTGTTTTTT.